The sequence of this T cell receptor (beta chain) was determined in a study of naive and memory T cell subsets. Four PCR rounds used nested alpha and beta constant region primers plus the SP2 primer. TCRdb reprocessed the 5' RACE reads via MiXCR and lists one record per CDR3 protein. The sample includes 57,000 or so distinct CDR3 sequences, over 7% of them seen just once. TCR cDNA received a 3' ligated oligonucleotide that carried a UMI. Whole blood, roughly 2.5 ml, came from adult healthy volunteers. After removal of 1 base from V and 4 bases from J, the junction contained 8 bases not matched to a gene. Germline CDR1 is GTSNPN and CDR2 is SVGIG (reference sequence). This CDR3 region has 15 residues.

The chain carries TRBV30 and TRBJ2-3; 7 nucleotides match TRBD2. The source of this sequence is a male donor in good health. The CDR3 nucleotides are TGTGCCTGGAGTGGGTCTAAGCGGGACCCAGATACGCAGTATTTT. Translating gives CAWSGSKRDPDTQYF.